This is a list of T cell receptor beta chains from one sample in a study of CD8 T cells in ankylosing spondylitis. TCRdb fed the 5' RACE reads into MiXCR, producing one record per CDR3 protein. In the table there are 210,000 or so distinct CDR3 sequences, approximately 8% of which are singletons. Sequences were obtained from blood, either unsorted or a sorted T cell fraction (not recorded which). The receptors shown here come from a female donor with ankylosing spondylitis or in good health (not recorded which). The CDR3 runs from the conserved cysteine through the conserved F or W. D genes are given only for firm matches. Clone size appears in some rows only: once, few, many, or a class for an expanded clone.

clone size: many; V gene: TRBV14; D gene: -; J gene: TRBJ1-3; CDR3 protein: CASSREPSGNTIYF; CDR3 DNA: TGTGCCAGCAGCCGAGAACCCTCTGGAAACACCATATATTTT
clone size: -; V gene: TRBV5-5; D gene: TRBD2; J gene: TRBJ2-1; CDR3 protein: CASSFDFTSGGNEQFF; CDR3 DNA: TGTGCCAGCAGCTTCGACTTCACTAGCGGGGGGAATGAGCAGTTCTTC
clone size: many; V gene: TRBV29-1; D gene: -; J gene: TRBJ2-1; CDR3 protein: CSVEISGSGDEQFF; CDR3 DNA: TGCAGCGTTGAAATTAGTGGGAGTGGCGATGAGCAGTTCTTC
clone size: many; V gene: TRBV2; D gene: TRBD1; J gene: TRBJ2-3; CDR3 protein: CASSQQGETDTQYF; CDR3 DNA: TGTGCCAGCAGTCAGCAGGGGGAGACGGATACGCAGTATTTT
clone size: many; V gene: TRBV9; D gene: TRBD2; J gene: TRBJ2-1; CDR3 protein: CASITRGTRDNEQFF; CDR3 DNA: TGTGCCAGCATCACTAGGGGGACTAGGGACAATGAGCAGTTCTTC
clone size: many; V gene: TRBV20-1; D gene: TRBD1; J gene: TRBJ1-6; CDR3 protein: CSANPTGGETPLHF; CDR3 DNA: TGCAGTGCTAACCCGACAGGGGGCGAGACTCCCCTCCACTTT
clone size: many; V gene: TRBV7-2; D gene: -; J gene: TRBJ2-5; CDR3 protein: CASSPLPNIRETQYF; CDR3 DNA: TGTGCCAGCAGTCCCCTACCCAACATCCGAGAGACCCAGTACTTC
clone size: -; V gene: TRBV24-1; D gene: -; J gene: TRBJ2-5; CDR3 protein: CATSEPGATQYF; CDR3 DNA: TGTGCCACCAGTGAGCCAGGCGCGACCCAGTACTTC
clone size: many; V gene: TRBV7-9; D gene: TRBD2; J gene: TRBJ2-7; CDR3 protein: CASSPGLAASYEQYF; CDR3 DNA: TGTGCCAGCAGTCCTGGACTAGCGGCTTCCTACGAGCAGTACTTC
clone size: many; V gene: TRBV6-5; D gene: TRBD2; J gene: TRBJ2-1; CDR3 protein: CASSYSTGTRGGEQFF; CDR3 DNA: TGTGCCAGCAGTTACTCGACCGGGACTAGAGGCGGGGAGCAGTTCTTC
clone size: many; V gene: TRBV7-2; D gene: -; J gene: TRBJ1-5; CDR3 protein: CASSLEGILQPQHF; CDR3 DNA: TGTGCCAGCAGCTTAGAAGGAATTCTACAGCCCCAGCATTTT
clone size: many; V gene: TRBV10-3; D gene: TRBD2; J gene: TRBJ2-2; CDR3 protein: CAITDSGTGELFF; CDR3 DNA: TGTGCCATCACGGATAGCGGGACCGGGGAGCTGTTTTTT
clone size: -; V gene: TRBV30; D gene: -; J gene: TRBJ2-1; CDR3 protein: CAWSEDVEQFF; CDR3 DNA: TGTGCCTGGAGTGAAGATGTTGAGCAGTTCTTC
clone size: many; V gene: TRBV7-2; D gene: -; J gene: TRBJ2-3; CDR3 protein: CASSRQDTQYF; CDR3 DNA: TGTGCCAGCAGCCGTCAAGATACGCAGTATTTT
clone size: few; V gene: TRBV6-2/TRBV6-3; D gene: -; J gene: TRBJ2-2; CDR3 protein: CASSWAGATTGELFF; CDR3 DNA: TGTGCCAGCAGTTGGGCGGGGGCAACCACCGGGGAGCTGTTTTTT
clone size: many; V gene: TRBV2; D gene: TRBD2; J gene: TRBJ2-3; CDR3 protein: CASSYRDLAGDTQYF; CDR3 DNA: TGTGCCAGCAGTTACCGGGACTTAGCGGGTGATACGCAGTATTTT
clone size: many; V gene: TRBV20-1; D gene: -; J gene: TRBJ2-1; CDR3 protein: CSAMGEELLRDNEQFF; CDR3 DNA: TGCAGTGCCATGGGGGAAGAATTACTAAGGGACAATGAGCAGTTCTTC
clone size: many; V gene: TRBV10-3; D gene: -; J gene: TRBJ2-1; CDR3 protein: CAISDDRNYNEQFF; CDR3 DNA: TGTGCCATCAGTGATGACAGGAACTACAATGAGCAGTTCTTC
clone size: -; V gene: TRBV7-9; D gene: -; J gene: TRBJ2-5; CDR3 protein: CASSSGAVHQETQYF; CDR3 DNA: TGTGCCAGCAGCTCGGGGGCAGTCCACCAAGAGACCCAGTACTTC
clone size: many; V gene: TRBV15; D gene: TRBD2; J gene: TRBJ2-1; CDR3 protein: CATSRMGTSGNNEQFF; CDR3 DNA: TGTGCCACCAGCAGGATGGGGACTAGCGGCAACAATGAGCAGTTCTTC
clone size: many; V gene: TRBV24-1; D gene: TRBD2; J gene: TRBJ2-1; CDR3 protein: CATSEGGTNNEQFF; CDR3 DNA: TGTGCCACCAGTGAGGGAGGGACTAACAATGAGCAGTTCTTC
clone size: many; V gene: TRBV25-1; D gene: TRBD1; J gene: TRBJ2-7; CDR3 protein: CASTGAGTGSYEQYF; CDR3 DNA: TGTGCCAGCACCGGGGCAGGGACAGGGTCCTACGAGCAGTACTTC
clone size: many; V gene: TRBV10-2; D gene: -; J gene: TRBJ2-7; CDR3 protein: CASSAPANYEQYF; CDR3 DNA: TGCGCCAGCAGTGCCCCGGCCAACTACGAGCAGTACTTC
clone size: many; V gene: TRBV5-1; D gene: TRBD2; J gene: TRBJ2-3; CDR3 protein: CASSPGTSGPLYTDTQYF; CDR3 DNA: TGCGCCAGCAGCCCCGGGACTAGCGGGCCACTCTACACAGATACGCAGTATTTT
clone size: many; V gene: TRBV5-1; D gene: TRBD2; J gene: TRBJ2-1; CDR3 protein: CASSFFSGRSYNEQFF; CDR3 DNA: TGCGCCAGCAGCTTTTTTAGCGGGAGATCCTACAATGAGCAGTTCTTC
clone size: -; V gene: TRBV19; D gene: -; J gene: TRBJ2-1; CDR3 protein: CASRTVGGNEQFF; CDR3 DNA: TGTGCCAGTCGGACTGTTGGCGGGAATGAGCAGTTCTTC
clone size: -; V gene: TRBV4-1; D gene: -; J gene: TRBJ2-6; CDR3 protein: CASSLIGVPRANVLTF; CDR3 DNA: TGCGCCAGCAGCCTAATCGGGGTTCCTAGGGCCAACGTCCTGACTTTC
clone size: few; V gene: TRBV6-6; D gene: -; J gene: TRBJ1-3; CDR3 protein: CASSPGPPSGGNTIYF; CDR3 DNA: TGTGCCAGCAGTCCCGGGCCCCCGTCTGGAGGAAACACCATATATTTT
clone size: many; V gene: TRBV20-1; D gene: -; J gene: TRBJ1-6; CDR3 protein: CSAPGRGDSPLHF; CDR3 DNA: TGCAGTGCCCCGGGGCGTGGGGATTCACCCCTCCACTTT
clone size: many; V gene: TRBV24-1; D gene: -; J gene: TRBJ2-7; CDR3 protein: CATSDPGRDEQYF; CDR3 DNA: TGTGCCACCAGTGATCCGGGACGCGACGAGCAGTACTTC
clone size: many; V gene: TRBV20-1; D gene: -; J gene: TRBJ1-5; CDR3 protein: CSAPGGGYNQPQHF; CDR3 DNA: TGCAGTGCTCCCGGAGGGGGATACAATCAGCCCCAGCATTTT
clone size: many; V gene: TRBV4-3; D gene: -; J gene: TRBJ1-5; CDR3 protein: CASSQGRGLGQPQHF; CDR3 DNA: TGCGCCAGCAGCCAAGGTCGGGGCTTAGGTCAGCCCCAGCATTTT
clone size: -; V gene: TRBV30; D gene: -; J gene: TRBJ2-2; CDR3 protein: CAWSVLGGRGTGELFF; CDR3 DNA: TGTGCCTGGAGTGTACTCGGGGGGCGAGGCACCGGGGAGCTGTTTTTT
clone size: many; V gene: TRBV4-3; D gene: -; J gene: TRBJ2-6; CDR3 protein: CASSQEYHRTYSGANVLTF; CDR3 DNA: TGCGCCAGCAGCCAAGAATACCACAGGACCTACTCTGGGGCCAACGTCCTGACTTTC
clone size: many; V gene: TRBV7-8; D gene: -; J gene: TRBJ2-3; CDR3 protein: CASSLGASWIDTQYF; CDR3 DNA: TGTGCCAGCAGCTTAGGGGCTAGCTGGATAGATACGCAGTATTTT
clone size: many; V gene: TRBV19; D gene: -; J gene: TRBJ2-5; CDR3 protein: CASSANRALAQETQYF; CDR3 DNA: TGTGCCAGTAGTGCCAATAGGGCGCTAGCGCAAGAGACCCAGTACTTC
clone size: -; V gene: TRBV5-1; D gene: TRBD2; J gene: TRBJ2-1; CDR3 protein: CASSLDSGRGDEQFF; CDR3 DNA: TGCGCCAGCAGCTTGGATAGCGGGAGGGGGGATGAGCAGTTCTTC
clone size: many; V gene: TRBV15; D gene: -; J gene: TRBJ2-7; CDR3 protein: CATSSGRMFSYEQYF; CDR3 DNA: TGTGCCACCAGCTCTGGACGAATGTTCTCCTACGAGCAGTACTTC
clone size: -; V gene: TRBV5-3; D gene: -; J gene: TRBJ2-7; CDR3 protein: CARRTRGGEQYF; CDR3 DNA: TGTGCCAGAAGGACGCGCGGAGGAGAGCAGTACTTC